This TCR beta chain was observed in a study of blood T cell repertoires in COVID-19. Germline CDR1 KGHDR, CDR2 SFDVKD. CDR3 length equals 14 residues. Trimming stripped 4 bases from V and 1 base from J, with 9 bases between. This clone is a singleton in its sample. In the study's own analysis: Using reference gene primer amplification, nucleated cell counts were estimated. Measured with immunoSEQ multiplex PCR; TCRdb has only the in-frame clones, and not every one. D and trimming come from the DNA, and the V and J calls and clone size come from that table. The sample includes around 120,000 clones, under 95% of them seen just once.

This clonotype originated in a man between 50 and 59 years old with active COVID-19. What was sequenced was peripheral blood. V gene TRBV24-1 combines with J gene TRBJ2-5; D might be TRBD2 (6 bases). The CDR3 DNA reads TGTGCCACCAGTGACGGGGGACTCCAAGAGACCCAGTACTTC. Translation: CATSDGGLQETQYF.